This record looks at one TCR beta chain sequence and its context. Only a few counts were recorded for this clone. This receptor's antigen is unknown. No much larger clone is present one base from it, and per-base qualities are unavailable. Libraries were built with the immunoSEQ multiplex PCR assay. A mixture of 60 forward primers for TCR Vbeta segments and 13 reverse primers for TCR Jbeta segments was used in the multiplex PCR. The CDR3 region of rearranged TCR beta genes was amplified from genomic DNA with a multiplex PCR assay. Amplified TCR beta libraries were sequenced as 87-base-pair reads on the Illumina HiSeq System. Processing in the source paper ran as follows. In a later analysis, some 80 million unique TCR beta chains were counted across the 500 to 700 repertoires, and roughly 11 million of these chains were shared by at least two donors. Raw reads were error-corrected and collapsed into unique sequences with a nearest-neighbor algorithm that merged closely related sequences to remove PCR and sequencing errors. V, D and J gene segments were assigned by aligning CDR3 sequences to IMGT reference sequences. Each retained sequence needed at least a six-nucleotide match to both a V gene segment and a J gene segment. A rearrangement counted as productive if the CDR3 had no stop codons and remained in frame with V and J, and every other rearrangement counted as non-productive. Following IMGT convention, CDR3 was defined as the stretch from the second conserved V-encoded cysteine up to the conserved J-encoded phenylalanine. In an earlier analysis of 500 to 650 of the donors, sequences lacking an unambiguous match to a single V gene segment were excluded. In an earlier analysis of roughly 600 of the donors, a V segment was called functional when productive rearrangements were above 56.7%, and segregating when the standard deviation between donors exceeded 5%. A statistical classification framework was developed to diagnose cytomegalovirus status using the catalog of TCR beta chain sequences. A later analysis assigned V and J genes by comparing TCR nucleotide sequences with IMGT/GENE-DB human TR gene sequences. A later analysis assigned CDR3 sequences and most-parsimonious VDJ recombination scenarios with the TCRdist pipeline. In a later analysis, every TCR beta chain was defined by the combination of its CDR3 amino acid sequence and its V-gene family, and reads without a unique V-gene family were dropped. In a later analysis, 550 to 650 highly shared, low-generation-probability nucleotide sequences were removed to address suspected cross-contamination and a sequencing artifact. In a later analysis, a clonal expansion index was calculated for each public chain from normalized within-repertoire ranks of inferred template counts. A later analysis computed generation probabilities with a VDJ recombination model fitted to out-of-frame rearrangements, and checked the results against IGoR. In a later analysis, TCR-TCR, TCR-HLA and TCR-CMV co-occurrence was scored with hypergeometric tests, and a repertoire-size bias correction was applied to TCR pairs. A later analysis estimated false discovery rates by permuting HLA or CMV assignments 20 times. In a later analysis, co-occurring TCRs were grouped with DBSCAN, and TCRdist sequence similarity was added when clustering was performed within HLA-allele-positive subsets. For co-occurrence clustering, repertoires with fewer than 30,000 or more than 120,000 public chains were excluded, along with roughly 5 repertoires with anomalous nucleotide sharing. Not all clones reach the TCRdb copy of this immuneACCESS table, which keeps in-frame sequences only. Checked studies attribute under half of the gap to unresolved V genes and leave the rest unexplained. D and trimming were read from the DNA, whereas the V and J calls and clone size are those reported in that table. The sample has 150,000 to 200,000 clones on record, 75% to 85% of them singletons. Of the sample, about 1.5% is held by the ten largest clones.

The data originate from a study of cytomegalovirus exposure and HLA in healthy donors (dated by TCRdb to 2016 to 2017). Notes on the research overall: According to an earlier analysis of 587 of the donors, about 170 million T cells yielded roughly 110 million unique TCR beta sequences and approximately 280 Gb of sequence data. In the later analysis, no new phenotypic data were used to find candidate immune exposures; instead, reliance was placed on TCR beta sequences and their occurrence across donors. In addition to the first cohort of around 670 subjects, a separate validation cohort of approximately 130 different subjects was used. All discovery cohort repertoires had been generated on a single sequencing platform. HLA typing included class I and class II loci at four-digit resolution. An earlier analysis of several hundred of the donors used high-throughput TCR beta sequencing to judge whether each TCR beta V gene segment behaved as functional or pseudogenic. High-throughput TCR immunosequencing, statistical association of individual TCRs with disease status, and machine learning were combined to predict cytomegalovirus infection status. Among 300 to 500 genotyped donors of the cohort, an average of around 240,000 unique TCR beta nucleotide sequences was sequenced per donor, of which roughly 17% were non-productive. Roughly 300 gigabases of sequencing data and around 80 million unique TCR sequences made up an early release that covered approximately 620 HLA-typed donors. The study used immunosequencing to profile the T cell repertoires of some 600 subjects and linked those repertoires to cytomegalovirus serostatus. Roughly 5 DR-DQ haplotypes were handled as single units for association and clustering, since linkage in the cohort was strong. Donor age, sex, ethnicity and CMV serostatus were compiled together with the repertoire data. The number of typed donors differed by locus: about 629-630 for A, B, C, DRB1 and DQB1; 500 to 550 for DQA1; some 610 for DPA1; and roughly 490 for DPB1. In a later genetic analysis, genome-wide SNP genotypes for about 55% of the roughly 700 donors were used, and that subset was treated as a discovery cohort. Among the approximately 400 genotyped donors, around 81% belonged to the genetic ancestry cluster associated with self-reported Caucasian donors. In a later analysis, previously published TCR beta repertoires from roughly 710 donors were re-analyzed and high-resolution HLA genotyping was added so that TCR occurrence patterns could be studied. The study aimed to test whether signatures of past pathogen exposure could be identified by cataloging public T cell receptors. Study-level results and caveats: A cluster of highly shared sequence variants was judged likely to represent a technical artifact of the sequencing pipeline. A later analysis found that most CMV-associated TCR beta chains appeared HLA-restricted, with HLA associations seemingly driven largely by CMV exposure. A total of 150 to 200 TCR beta chains were listed by the study as associated with cytomegalovirus. Presence/absence analyses assumed roughly uniform sequencing depth across donors, an assumption that may not hold. A later analysis reported that several top co-occurrence clusters appeared linked to parvovirus B19, influenza, CMV and Epstein-Barr virus. Because counts were too low, seventeen rarely observed V segments, including chromosome 9 orphons, were left out of the earlier analysis of some 640 of the donors. In a later genetic analysis, fewer N-insertions in productive TCRs were reported among donors in an Asian-associated ancestry cluster than the roughly 700-donor mean. HLA typing was unavailable for some donors at each locus, so association tests used only the typed subset. Across donors, most TCR sequences were observed very rarely, whereas some public TCRs were present in many individuals. An earlier analysis of some 560 of the donors showed that most TCR beta V segments appeared in productive rearrangements either about 87% or about 30% of the time, which broadly matched IMGT annotations. An association between a missense DCLRE1C variant and V-gene and J-gene trimming of TCR beta chains was found in a later genetic analysis and replicated in an independent cohort. Cytomegalovirus status was reported to be diagnosed by the classifier with high specificity and sensitivity in both the original and validation cohorts. Strong co-occurrence of HLA alleles, especially DR and DQ, made assigning TCR associations to individual alleles difficult. In vitro tests confirmed that a few of the cytomegalovirus-associated TCR beta chains recognize cytomegalovirus antigens. In a later analysis, about 16,000 TCR beta sequences were associated with specific HLA alleles at a false discovery rate of 0.05. A further reported finding was that TCR beta sequences accurately predicted the HLA-A and HLA-B alleles for most subjects in the first cohort. Some IMGT-functional V segments, including TRBV6-2 and TRBV6-3, could not be distinguished by the 87-base-pair reads and were therefore excluded. Correlated functional status among segregating V segments might reflect linkage disequilibrium, but an unknown experimental factor could not be ruled out. Immune exposure information for the cohort was limited to CMV serostatus. Compared with equally common non-associated chains, HLA-associated TCR beta chains in a later analysis were more clonally expanded and had lower generation probabilities. This cohort had only TCR beta chains sequenced, and the lack of alpha or paired-chain data limited which features could be detected. The authors suggested that the approach could potentially be extended to other disease states and immunological phenotypes. A later analysis found that TCR association rates varied across HLA loci, with DRB1 alleles showing the most associated TCRs and HLA-C alleles the fewest.

The junction carries 20 bases between V and J, which are trimmed by 5 bases and 9 bases respectively. Taken from cysteine to phenylalanine, the CDR3 has 14 residues. Only the CDR3 part of the read is kept: 42 bases, read in frame from the first base. CDR1 and CDR2 were assigned from the germline V gene as LGHNT and FRNRAP. The cohort comprised more than 550 healthy bone marrow donors. At the time of sampling, every cohort member was nominally healthy, though immune exposures that went unrecorded were likely present. The donor was CMV seropositive and was included in the group of 250 to 300 seropositive cohort members. Each donor provided a peripheral blood sample, and peripheral blood mononuclear cells were used for TCR beta sequencing. The Qiagen DNeasy Blood Extraction Kit was used to extract genomic DNA from the blood cell samples.

Sample: PBMCs. Rearrangement joined TRBV12-5 to TRBJ2-7; possibly the D gene is TRBD1, per 6 matching bases. The source of this sequence is a woman in her 30s in good health and CMV-seropositive. The CDR3 here reads CASGPPVPGQGQYF. At the DNA level, the sequence is TGTGCTAGTGGTCCGCCCGTCCCGGGACAAGGGCAGTACTTC. Supplemented by the reference TRBV12-5 and TRBJ2-7 proteins around the CDR3, the complete variable domain is DARVTQTPRHKVTEMGQEVTMRCQPILGHNTVFWYRQTMMQGLELLAYFRNRAPLDDSGMPKDRFSAEMPDATLATLKIQPSEPRDSAVYFCASGPPVPGQGQYFGPGTRLTVT.